The rows below give T cell receptor beta chains drawn from one sample of a study of cytomegalovirus exposure and HLA in healthy donors. TCRdb's copy holds only in-frame clones and misses some; the assay was immunoSEQ multiplex PCR. This table has approximately 97,000 clones, just under 80% appearing once. The sequenced sample consisted of PBMCs. The receptors were sampled from a woman aged 40 to 50 in good health and CMV-seropositive. CDR3s include the opening cysteine and the closing phenylalanine or tryptophan. A D gene is named only where the DNA matches it firmly. Rows may omit the clone size; those that give it use once, few, many or a size class.

.,TRBV27,TRBD1,TRBJ2-7,CASSLWAAGGGGEQYF,TGTGCCAGCAGTTTATGGGCCGCAGGGGGCGGAGGCGAGCAGTACTTC
.,TRBV6-1,.,TRBJ2-7,CASSEQIRGPQYF,TGTGCCAGCAGTGAGCAGATCAGGGGTCCCCAGTACTTC
.,TRBV9,.,TRBJ2-1,CASSVAGHTYNEQFF,TGTGCCAGCAGCGTAGCCGGACACACGTACAATGAGCAGTTCTTC
.,TRBV28,.,TRBJ2-1,CASRGVAGPSSYNEQFF,TGTGCCAGCAGGGGGGTGGCGGGGCCGAGCTCCTACAATGAGCAGTTCTTC
.,TRBV6-5,TRBD2,TRBJ2-1,CASSYSGLAGHNEQFF,TGTGCCAGCAGTTACTCCGGACTAGCGGGGCACAATGAGCAGTTCTTC
.,TRBV12-5,TRBD1,TRBJ2-7,CASGSTRDRATYEQYF,TGTGCTAGTGGTTCGACCCGGGACAGAGCAACCTACGAGCAGTACTTC
.,TRBV1,.,TRBJ2-5,CTSSQAGFGVQETQYF,TGCACCAGCAGCCAAGCAGGGTTTGGGGTCCAAGAGACCCAGTACTTC
.,TRBV4-1,TRBD2,TRBJ2-7,CASSLPTSGRAHEQYF,TGCGCCAGCAGCCTCCCAACTAGCGGGAGGGCCCATGAGCAGTACTTC
.,TRBV15,.,TRBJ2-4,CATSTGGGNIQYF,TGTGCCACCAGCACCGGTGGTGGAAACATTCAGTACTTC
few,TRBV21-1,.,TRBJ2-3,CASSTIAEASTDTQYF,TGTGCCAGCAGCACGATAGCGGAAGCAAGCACAGATACGCAGTATTTT
.,TRBV27,TRBD2,TRBJ2-3,CASSPSGGDTDTQYF,TGTGCCAGCAGTCCTAGCGGGGGAGACACAGATACGCAGTATTTT
.,TRBV25-1,.,TRBJ2-2,CASSGGLNTGELFF,TGTGCCAGCAGTGGGGGGCTGAACACCGGGGAGCTGTTTTTT
.,TRBV7-9,TRBD1,TRBJ2-5,CASSLPGQGGQETQYF,TGTGCCAGCAGCTTACCCGGACAGGGGGGACAAGAGACCCAGTACTTC
.,TRBV13,TRBD2,TRBJ2-1,CASSNSGRGYNEQFF,TGTGCCAGCAGCAACAGCGGGAGAGGGTACAATGAGCAGTTCTTC
.,TRBV28,.,TRBJ2-7,CASSFVQGGLLDEQYF,TGTGCCAGCAGTTTTGTGCAGGGGGGTCTCCTAGACGAGCAGTACTTC
once,TRBV27,.,TRBJ1-1,CASSSFLGRGRSEAFF,TGTGCCAGCAGTTCATTTCTGGGGAGGGGCCGATCTGAAGCTTTCTTT
few,TRBV19,.,TRBJ1-3,CASSKSGQGYGNTIYF,TGTGCCAGTAGTAAATCGGGGCAGGGGTACGGAAACACCATATATTTT
.,TRBV5-1,TRBD2,TRBJ2-2,CASSTRPAGGNTGELFF,TGCGCCAGCAGCACCCGACCAGCGGGAGGGAACACCGGGGAGCTGTTTTTT
.,TRBV10-1,.,TRBJ2-3,CASSDRDTQYF,TGCGCCAGCAGTGATCGAGATACGCAGTATTTT
once,TRBV13,.,TRBJ2-3,CASSLTPGGGSTDTQYF,TGTGCCAGCAGCTTAACCCCCGGAGGAGGAAGCACAGATACGCAGTATTTT
few,TRBV23-1,.,TRBJ1-3,CASDERGRDAHTIYF,TGCGCCAGCGATGAGCGGGGGCGAGATGCGCACACCATATATTTT
few,TRBV11-3,TRBD1,TRBJ1-3,CASSPVQGAGNTIYF,TGTGCCAGCAGCCCCGTCCAGGGGGCCGGAAACACCATATATTTT
.,TRBV7-3,.,TRBJ2-6,CASSRSVSGANVLTF,TGTGCCAGCAGCCGATCGGTGTCCGGGGCCAACGTCCTGACTTTC
.,TRBV2,.,TRBJ2-5,CASNGGVRQETQYF,TGTGCCAGCAACGGGGGAGTAAGACAAGAGACCCAGTACTTC
.,TRBV2,.,TRBJ2-1,CASSGPGNNEQFF,TGTGCCAGCAGTGGTCCAGGGAACAATGAGCAGTTCTTC
.,TRBV7-3,TRBD2,TRBJ2-2,CASSLRAGGPTGELFF,TGTGCCAGCAGCTTAAGGGCGGGAGGGCCCACCGGGGAGCTGTTTTTT
.,TRBV2,TRBD2,TRBJ2-3,CASSPGLAGVDTQYF,TGTGCCAGCAGTCCGGGACTAGCGGGAGTGGATACGCAGTATTTT
once,TRBV12-5,.,TRBJ1-4,CASGLEGGRLFF,TGTGCTAGTGGTTTGGAGGGAGGCAGGCTGTTTTTT
.,TRBV10-3,TRBD1,TRBJ1-2,CAISEDRGVHGYTF,TGTGCCATCAGTGAAGACAGGGGGGTTCATGGCTACACCTTC
once,TRBV5-1,TRBD1,TRBJ1-2,CASSTGQDYGYTF,TGCGCCAGCAGCACCGGACAGGACTATGGCTACACCTTC
.,TRBV2,.,TRBJ1-5,CAVGGGTHQPQHF,TGTGCAGTGGGGGGGGGAACCCATCAGCCCCAGCATTTT
few,TRBV6-5,TRBD2,TRBJ2-7,CASSPGLAAEQYF,TGTGCCAGCAGTCCCGGACTAGCGGCCGAGCAGTACTTC
once,TRBV18,TRBD2,TRBJ2-3,CASSPSSGRADTQYF,TGTGCCAGCTCGCCGTCTAGCGGGAGGGCAGATACGCAGTATTTT
.,TRBV6-5,TRBD2,TRBJ2-5,CASSYSLAGAVETQYF,TGTGCCAGCAGTTACTCCCTAGCGGGAGCGGTTGAGACCCAGTACTTC
once,TRBV27,.,TRBJ2-3,CASSLVPGLDTQYF,TGTGCCAGCAGTTTAGTCCCAGGGCTGGATACGCAGTATTTT
.,TRBV13,TRBD1,TRBJ2-7,CASRATGGSYEQYF,TGTGCCAGCAGAGCGACAGGGGGATCCTACGAGCAGTACTTC
.,TRBV7-8,TRBD1,TRBJ1-1,CASSARTGRGGTEAFF,TGTGCCAGCAGCGCTCGGACAGGACGGGGTGGCACTGAAGCTTTCTTT
.,TRBV28,TRBD1,TRBJ1-1,CASSPPGQCEAFF,TGTGCCAGCAGTCCCCCGGGACAGTGTGAAGCTTTCTTT
.,TRBV4-1,TRBD2,TRBJ2-5,CASSQGALAGGLETQYF,TGCGCCAGCAGCCAAGGGGCCCTAGCGGGAGGTCTAGAGACCCAGTACTTC
.,TRBV11-2,.,TRBJ1-5,CASSFSGQPQHF,TGTGCCAGCAGCTTTTCAGGTCAGCCCCAGCATTTT